These 14 T cell receptor beta chains were sequenced from one sample in a study of blood T cells in healthy people across ages. Primers used in a second PCR of roughly 7 to 11 cycles were a sample-barcoded 5' primer and a J-beta primer mix. TCRdb re-derived calls from the 5' RACE reads in MiXCR, one entry per CDR3 protein. The sample holds about 1.5 million distinct CDR3 sequences, roughly 40% seen once. The specimen sequenced was blood. These receptors all stem from a woman under 30 in good health.

This clonotype was found many times. A junction end diverges from the germline sequence, so it may reflect a read error. The genes are TRBV7-2 and TRBJ2-4; D is uncertain. CDR3 length: 14 residues. The V gene's germline CDR1 is SGHTA and CDR2 FQGNSA. CDR3 in amino acids: CASSVALAKNIQYF. CDR3 nucleotide sequence: TGTGCCAGCAGCGTAGCCCTAGCCAAAAACATTCAGTACTTC.

The rearrangement uses TRBV2 and TRBJ2-7; TRBD2 matches at 14 bases. V gave up 7 bases and J gave up 4 bases; unmatched junction bases: 6. CDR3 length equals 15 residues. From germline, CDR1 is SNHLY and CDR2 FYNNEI. DNA of the CDR3: TGTGCCAGCATTAGGACTAGCGGGGGGTCATACGAGCAGTACTTC. Residues: CASIRTSGGSYEQYF.

The chain has TRBV7-8 and TRBJ2-7, with 14 bases fitting TRBD2. Germline loops: CDR1 SGHVS, CDR2 FQNEAQ. The CDR3 length is 17 residues. CDR3 loop: CAPPPRGLAGETYEQYF. CDR3 nucleotides: TGTGCTCCCCCACCCCGGGGACTAGCGGGAGAGACCTACGAGCAGTACTTC.

This clonotype was seen a handful of times. The gene calls are TRBV5-1 and TRBJ2-1, with 8 bases identical to TRBD2. J gave up 0 bases and V 4 bases, and 3 bases lay outside the gene matches. The CDR3 length is 15 residues. CDR1 is SGHRS, CDR2 YFSETQ, per germline. The CDR3 sequence is CASSSGGRSYNEQFF. DNA of the CDR3: TGCGCCAGCAGCAGCGGGGGCCGCTCCTACAATGAGCAGTTCTTC.

The CDR3 region has the DNA TGTGCCAGTACGTTAAGGCAGGGGGATCAGCCCCAGCATTTT. Translating it yields CASTLRQGDQPQHF. The chain is built from TRBV19 and TRBJ1-5; 7 bases fit TRBD1. The J segment lost 5 bases and the V segment lost 7 bases, leaving 8 bases of the junction unmatched. The V gene's germline CDR1 is LNHDA and CDR2 SQIVND (reference sequence). The CDR3 runs to 14 residues.

CDR3 loop: CASSKLAGATGELFF. In DNA form, the CDR3 reads TGTGCCAGCAGTAAACTAGCGGGAGCAACCGGGGAGCTGTTTTTT. V usage is TRBV2 and J usage is TRBJ2-2, with TRBD2 matching over 11 bases. Trimming removed 5 bases from V and 5 bases from J; junction bases left unmatched: 4. Germline-derived CDR1 and CDR2 are SNHLY and FYNNEI. The CDR3 sequence is 15 residues long.

The V and J genes are TRBV3-1 and TRBJ1-2; a possible D gene is TRBD1 (5 bases). This CDR3 region has 17 residues. Germline V CDR1 and CDR2: LGHDT, YNNKEL (reference sequence). The V and J ends lost 0 bases and 4 bases respectively, with 18 bases between them. This CDR3 is CASSQDYRGGGGYGYTF. CDR3 nucleotide sequence: TGTGCCAGCAGCCAAGATTATCGGGGCGGTGGTGGCTATGGCTACACCTTC.

V usage is TRBV6-5 and J usage is TRBJ2-3; unclear D gene. CDR3 length: 16 residues. Per germline, CDR1 MNHEY and CDR2 SVGAGI. Trimming took 6 bases from V and 0 from J, leaving 16 bases between them. This CDR3 reads CASRSVGLSSTDTQYF. The CDR3 coding sequence is TGTGCCAGCAGGTCCGTGGGCCTCTCTAGCACAGATACGCAGTATTTT.

CDR3 residues: CSVRRGQADTQYF. As DNA, the CDR3 is TGCAGCGTGCGCAGGGGGCAAGCAGATACGCAGTATTTT. The V call is TRBV29-1, the J call TRBJ2-3; 8 positions agree with TRBD1. The CDR3 runs 13 residues. Trimming at V came to 6 bases and at J to 4 bases, leaving 6 bases not matched to a gene. Germline V CDR1 and CDR2: SQVTM, ANQGSEA.

This clonotype was seen ten or more times. The chain recombines TRBV7-2 with TRBJ2-5; D is possibly TRBD2 (5 bases). This CDR3 is 13 amino acids long. Germline CDR1 reads SGHTA; CDR2 reads FQGNSA. V shed 5 bases and J shed 1 base, with 8 bases lying between them. CDR3 loop: CASSKLVQETQYF. For the CDR3, the DNA is TGTGCCAGCAGCAAACTAGTCCAAGAGACCCAGTACTTC. Drawing the rest from reference TRBV7-2 and TRBJ2-5, the complete variable domain is GAGVSQSPSNKVTEKGKDVELRCDPISGHTALYWYRQSLGQGLEFLIYFQGNSAPDKSGLPSDRFSAERTGGSVSTLTIQRTQQEDSAVYLCASSKLVQETQYFGPGTRLLVL.

The chain has TRBV6-5 and TRBJ2-5; 9 nucleotides agree with TRBD1. CDR1 and CDR2 (germline): MNHEY, SVGAGI. With V trimmed by 6 bases and J by 11 bases, 13 bases remained unmatched. The CDR3 extends over 14 amino acids. The CDR3 DNA reads TGTGCCAGCAGGACAGGGGGAACCTACAATGAGCAGTACTTC. Its protein product is CASRTGGTYNEQYF.

V gene TRBV27 combines with J gene TRBJ2-5, with D perhaps matching TRBD1 or TRBD2 (5 bases each). CDR3 length: 14 residues. The V gene's germline CDR1 is MNHEY and CDR2 SMNVEV (reference sequence). V was shortened by 6 bases and J by 1 base, with 12 bases between the two germline ends. DNA for the CDR3: TGTGCCAGCAGACCCCTGGGGGTCCAAGAGACCCAGTACTTC. This encodes CASRPLGVQETQYF.

The chain couples TRBV5-1 to TRBJ2-5; D may be TRBD2 (6 bases). The ends were cut back, 3 bases at V and 0 bases at J, with 18 bases in the middle. The CDR3 covers 17 residues. Germline V gene lookup returns CDR1 SGHRS and CDR2 YFSETQ. Written as DNA, the CDR3 is TGCGCCAGCAGCTGGGGGGATGGCGGGTCGTACCAAGAGACCCAGTACTTC. Amino acids: CASSWGDGGSYQETQYF.

This chain joins TRBV9 and TRBJ2-7; D remains ambiguous. V was cut by 4 bases and J by 1 base, with 18 bases left in between. Germline V gives CDR1 SGDLS, CDR2 YYNGEE. The CDR3 is 16 amino acids. In nucleotides, the CDR3 is TGTGCCAGCAGCCCCCCGGACGGAAAGGGTTCCTACGAGCAGTACTTC. Translated: CASSPPDGKGSYEQYF.